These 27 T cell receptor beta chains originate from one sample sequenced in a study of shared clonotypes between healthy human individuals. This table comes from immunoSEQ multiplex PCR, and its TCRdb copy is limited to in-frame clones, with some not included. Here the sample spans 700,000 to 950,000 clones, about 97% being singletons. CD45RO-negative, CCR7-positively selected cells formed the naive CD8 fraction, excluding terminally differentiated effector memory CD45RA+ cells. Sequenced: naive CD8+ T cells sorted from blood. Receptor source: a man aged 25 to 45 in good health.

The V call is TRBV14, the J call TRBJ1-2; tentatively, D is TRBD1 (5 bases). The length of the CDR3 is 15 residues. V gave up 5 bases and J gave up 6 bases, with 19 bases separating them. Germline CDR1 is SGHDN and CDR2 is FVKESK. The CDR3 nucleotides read TGTGCCAGCAGCTGGGGGTCCGGGGGTATCGATGGCTACACCTTC. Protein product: CASSWGSGGIDGYTF. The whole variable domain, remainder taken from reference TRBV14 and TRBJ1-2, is EAGVTQFPSHSVIEKGQTVTLRCDPISGHDNLYWYRRVMGKEIKFLLHFVKESKQDESGMPNNRFLAERTGGTYSTLKVQPAELEDSGVYFCASSWGSGGIDGYTFGSGTRLTVV.

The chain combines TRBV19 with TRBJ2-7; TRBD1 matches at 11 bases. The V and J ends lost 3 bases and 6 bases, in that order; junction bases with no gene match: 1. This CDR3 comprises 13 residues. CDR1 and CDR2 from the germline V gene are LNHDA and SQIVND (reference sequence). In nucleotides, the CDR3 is TGTGCCAGTAGTATGGGGACAGGGGGCGAGCAGTACTTC. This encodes CASSMGTGGEQYF.

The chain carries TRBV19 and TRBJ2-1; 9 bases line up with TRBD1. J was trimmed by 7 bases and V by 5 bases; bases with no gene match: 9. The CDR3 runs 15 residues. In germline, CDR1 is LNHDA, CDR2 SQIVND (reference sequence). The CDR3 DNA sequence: TGTGCCAGTAGTCCTCTTGGGACAGGGCCTAATGAGCAGTTCTTC. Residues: CASSPLGTGPNEQFF.

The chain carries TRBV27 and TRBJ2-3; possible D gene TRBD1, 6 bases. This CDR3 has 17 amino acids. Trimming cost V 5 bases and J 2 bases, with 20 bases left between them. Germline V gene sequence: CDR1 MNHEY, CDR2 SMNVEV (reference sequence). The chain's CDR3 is CASSTLDGGAHTDTQYF. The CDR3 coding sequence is TGTGCCAGCAGTACCCTCGATGGGGGCGCCCACACAGATACGCAGTATTTT.

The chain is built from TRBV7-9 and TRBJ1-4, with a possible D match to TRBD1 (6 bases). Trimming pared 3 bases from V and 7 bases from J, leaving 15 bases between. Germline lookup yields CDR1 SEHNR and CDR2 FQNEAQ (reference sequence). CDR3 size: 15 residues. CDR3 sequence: CASSLIGGASEKLFF. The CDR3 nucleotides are TGTGCCAGCAGCTTGATTGGGGGCGCGAGTGAAAAACTGTTTTTT.

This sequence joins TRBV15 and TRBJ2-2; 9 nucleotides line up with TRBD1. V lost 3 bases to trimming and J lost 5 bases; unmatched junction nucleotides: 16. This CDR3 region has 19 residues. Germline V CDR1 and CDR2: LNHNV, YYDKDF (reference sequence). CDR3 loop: CATSSPLPRTGEGTGELFF. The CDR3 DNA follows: TGTGCCACCAGCAGCCCCCTCCCCCGGACAGGGGAAGGGACCGGGGAGCTGTTTTTT.

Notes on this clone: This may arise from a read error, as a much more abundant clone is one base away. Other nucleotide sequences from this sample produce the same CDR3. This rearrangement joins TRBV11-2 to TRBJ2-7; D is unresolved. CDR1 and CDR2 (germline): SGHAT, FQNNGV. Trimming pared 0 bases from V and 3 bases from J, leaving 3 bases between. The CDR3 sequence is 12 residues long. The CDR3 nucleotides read TGTGCCAGCAGCTTAGACGGCTACGAGCAGTACTTC. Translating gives CASSLDGYEQYF.

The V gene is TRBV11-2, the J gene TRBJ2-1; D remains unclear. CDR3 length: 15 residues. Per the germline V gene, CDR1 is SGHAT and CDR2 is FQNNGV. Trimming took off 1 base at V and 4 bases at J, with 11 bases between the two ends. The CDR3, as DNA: TGTGCCAGCAGCTTAGTTGGGGAAGTTTACAATGAGCAGTTCTTC. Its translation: CASSLVGEVYNEQFF.

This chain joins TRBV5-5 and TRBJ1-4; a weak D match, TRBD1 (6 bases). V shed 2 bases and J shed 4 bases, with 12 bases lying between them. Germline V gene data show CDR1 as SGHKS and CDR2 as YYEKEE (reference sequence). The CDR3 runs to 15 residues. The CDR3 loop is CASSFGTSGNEKLFF. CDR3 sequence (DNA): TGTGCCAGCAGCTTCGGGACATCCGGTAATGAAAAACTGTTTTTT.

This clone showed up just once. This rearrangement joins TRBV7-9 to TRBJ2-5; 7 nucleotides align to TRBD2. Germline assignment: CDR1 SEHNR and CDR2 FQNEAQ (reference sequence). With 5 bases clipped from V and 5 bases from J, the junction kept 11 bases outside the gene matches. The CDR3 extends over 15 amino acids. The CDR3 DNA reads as TGTGCCAGCAGCCAACCCTCTGGGCGGGAGGAGACCCAGTACTTC. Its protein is CASSQPSGREETQYF. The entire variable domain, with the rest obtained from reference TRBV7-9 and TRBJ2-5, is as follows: DTGVSQNPRHKITKRGQNVTFRCDPISEHNRLYWYRQTLGQGPEFLTYFQNEAQLEKSRLLSDRFSAERPKGSFSTLEIQRTEQGDSAMYLCASSQPSGREETQYFGPGTRLLVL.

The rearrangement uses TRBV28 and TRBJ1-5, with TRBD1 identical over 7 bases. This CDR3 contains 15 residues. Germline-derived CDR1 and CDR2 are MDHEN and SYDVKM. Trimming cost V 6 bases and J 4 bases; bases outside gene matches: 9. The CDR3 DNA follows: TGTGCCAGCAGCCTCACAACAGGGGTAAATCAGCCCCAGCATTTT. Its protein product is CASSLTTGVNQPQHF.

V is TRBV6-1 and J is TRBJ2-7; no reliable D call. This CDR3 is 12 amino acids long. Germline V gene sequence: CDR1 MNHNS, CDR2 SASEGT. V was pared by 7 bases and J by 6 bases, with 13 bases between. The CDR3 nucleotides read TGTGCCAGCATAGGTCTCGGCATCGAGCAGTACTTC. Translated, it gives CASIGLGIEQYF.

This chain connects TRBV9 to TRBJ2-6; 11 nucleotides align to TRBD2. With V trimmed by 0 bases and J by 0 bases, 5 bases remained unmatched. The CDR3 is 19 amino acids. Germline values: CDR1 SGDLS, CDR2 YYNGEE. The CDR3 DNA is TGTGCCAGCAGCGTAGATATTCTAGCGGGAGGCTCTGGGGCCAACGTCCTGACTTTC. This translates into CASSVDILAGGSGANVLTF.

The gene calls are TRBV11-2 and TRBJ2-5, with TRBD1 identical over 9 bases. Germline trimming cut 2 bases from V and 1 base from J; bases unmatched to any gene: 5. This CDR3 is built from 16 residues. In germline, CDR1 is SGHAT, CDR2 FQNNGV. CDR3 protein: CASSLLDRGAQETQYF. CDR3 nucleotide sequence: TGTGCCAGCAGCTTATTAGACAGGGGGGCCCAAGAGACCCAGTACTTC.

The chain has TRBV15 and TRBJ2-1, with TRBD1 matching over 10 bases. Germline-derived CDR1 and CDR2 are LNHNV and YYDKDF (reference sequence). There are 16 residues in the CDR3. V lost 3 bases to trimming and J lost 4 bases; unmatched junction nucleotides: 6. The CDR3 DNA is TGTGCCACCAGCAGGTCGGGGGACAGGGGATACAATGAGCAGTTCTTC. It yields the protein CATSRSGDRGYNEQFF.

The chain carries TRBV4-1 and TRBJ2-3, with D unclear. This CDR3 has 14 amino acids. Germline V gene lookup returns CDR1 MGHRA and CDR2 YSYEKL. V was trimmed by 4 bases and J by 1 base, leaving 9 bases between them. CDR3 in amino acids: CASSPPGRTDTQYF. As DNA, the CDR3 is TGCGCCAGCAGCCCGCCCGGCCGCACAGATACGCAGTATTTT.

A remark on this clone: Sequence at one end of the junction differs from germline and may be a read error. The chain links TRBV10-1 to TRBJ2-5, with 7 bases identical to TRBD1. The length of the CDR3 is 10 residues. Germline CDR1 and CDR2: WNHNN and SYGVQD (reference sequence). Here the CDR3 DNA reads TGCGCCAGCAGCGTCGACAGGGCAGACTTC. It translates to CASSVDRADF.

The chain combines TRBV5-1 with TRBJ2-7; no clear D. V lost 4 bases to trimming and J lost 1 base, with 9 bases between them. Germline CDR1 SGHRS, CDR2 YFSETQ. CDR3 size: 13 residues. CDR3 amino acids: CASSPTTSYEQYF. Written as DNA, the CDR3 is TGCGCCAGCAGCCCGACGACGTCCTACGAGCAGTACTTC.

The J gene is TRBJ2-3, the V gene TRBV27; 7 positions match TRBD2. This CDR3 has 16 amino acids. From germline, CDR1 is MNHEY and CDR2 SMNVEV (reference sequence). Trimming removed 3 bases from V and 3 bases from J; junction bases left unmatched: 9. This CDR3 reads CASSFRLAEGTDTQYF. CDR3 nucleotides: TGTGCCAGCAGTTTTCGACTAGCCGAGGGAACAGATACGCAGTATTTT.

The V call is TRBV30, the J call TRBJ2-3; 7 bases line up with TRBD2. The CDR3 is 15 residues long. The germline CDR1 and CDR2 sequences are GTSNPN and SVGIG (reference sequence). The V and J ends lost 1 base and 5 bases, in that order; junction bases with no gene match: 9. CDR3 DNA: TGTGCCTGGAGTGCGGGCGGGAGTTCAGTAGATACGCAGTATTTT. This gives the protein CAWSAGGSSVDTQYF.

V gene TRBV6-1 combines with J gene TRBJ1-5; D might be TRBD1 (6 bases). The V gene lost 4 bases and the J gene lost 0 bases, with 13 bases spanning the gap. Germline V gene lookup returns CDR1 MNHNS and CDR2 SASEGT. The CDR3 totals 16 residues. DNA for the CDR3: TGTGCCAGCAGTGTCCGGGACATTATTAGCAATCAGCCCCAGCATTTT. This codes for CASSVRDIISNQPQHF.

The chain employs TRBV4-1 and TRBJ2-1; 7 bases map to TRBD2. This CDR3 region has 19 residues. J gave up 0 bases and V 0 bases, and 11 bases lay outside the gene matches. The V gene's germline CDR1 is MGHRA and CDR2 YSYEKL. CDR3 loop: CASSQEGGRPISSYNEQFF. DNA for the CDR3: TGCGCCAGCAGCCAAGAGGGAGGGAGGCCGATTAGCTCCTACAATGAGCAGTTCTTC.

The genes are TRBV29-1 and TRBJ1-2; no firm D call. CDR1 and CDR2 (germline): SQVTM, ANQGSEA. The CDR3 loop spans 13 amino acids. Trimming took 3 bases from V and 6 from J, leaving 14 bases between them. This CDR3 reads CSVESVGLDGYTF. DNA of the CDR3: TGCAGCGTTGAGTCAGTCGGCTTGGATGGCTACACCTTC.

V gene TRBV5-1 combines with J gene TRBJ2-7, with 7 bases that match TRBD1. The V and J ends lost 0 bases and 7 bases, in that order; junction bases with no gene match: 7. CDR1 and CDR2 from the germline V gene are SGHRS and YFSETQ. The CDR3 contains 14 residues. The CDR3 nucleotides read TGCGCCAGCAGCTTGGAAGGGGGCTTTTTTGAGCAGTACTTC. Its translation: CASSLEGGFFEQYF.

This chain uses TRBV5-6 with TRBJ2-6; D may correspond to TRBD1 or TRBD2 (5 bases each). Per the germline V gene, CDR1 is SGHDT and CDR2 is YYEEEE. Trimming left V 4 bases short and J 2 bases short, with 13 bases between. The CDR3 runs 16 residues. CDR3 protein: CASSPSKGPGANVLTF. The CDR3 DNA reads TGTGCCAGCAGCCCCTCAAAGGGACCTGGGGCCAACGTCCTGACTTTC. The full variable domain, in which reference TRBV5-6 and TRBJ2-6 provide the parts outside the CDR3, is DAGVTQSPTHLIKTRGQQVTLRCSPKSGHDTVSWYQQALGQGPQFIFQYYEEEERQRGNFPDRFSGHQFPNYSSELNVNALLLGDSALYLCASSPSKGPGANVLTFGAGSRLTVL.

CDR3 residues: CASSISQGGDTQYF. The CDR3 nucleotides are TGTGCCAGTAGTATAAGCCAGGGAGGCGATACGCAGTATTTT. The chain is built from TRBV19 and TRBJ2-3; D is perhaps TRBD2 (6 bases). Looked up from germline, CDR1 is LNHDA and CDR2 is SQIVND (reference sequence). Trimming took 2 bases from V and 6 from J, leaving 12 bases between them. CDR3 length equals 14 residues.

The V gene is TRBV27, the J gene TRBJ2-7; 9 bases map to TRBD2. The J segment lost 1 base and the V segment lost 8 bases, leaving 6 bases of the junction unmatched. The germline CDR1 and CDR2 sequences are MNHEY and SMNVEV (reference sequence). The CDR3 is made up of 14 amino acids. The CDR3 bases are TGTGCCAGCGGTAGCGGGAGTGCTTCCTACGAGCAGTACTTC. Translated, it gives CASGSGSASYEQYF.